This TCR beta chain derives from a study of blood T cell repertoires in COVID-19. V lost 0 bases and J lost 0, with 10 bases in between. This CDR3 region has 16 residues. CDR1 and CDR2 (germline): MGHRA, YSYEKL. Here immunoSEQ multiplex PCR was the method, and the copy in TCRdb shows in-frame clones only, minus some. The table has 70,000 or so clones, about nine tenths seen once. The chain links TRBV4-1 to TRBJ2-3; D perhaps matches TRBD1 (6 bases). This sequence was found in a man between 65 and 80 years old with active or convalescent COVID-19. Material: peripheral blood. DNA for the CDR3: TGCGCCAGCAGCCAAGAGGGACATCCTAGCACAGATACGCAGTATTTT. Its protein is CASSQEGHPSTDTQYF.